This record concerns one TCR beta chain sequence. This sample was included in a study of blood T cell repertoires in COVID-19. CDR3 size: 15 residues. From germline, CDR1 is SGHDT and CDR2 YYEEEE. The V gene end was trimmed by 4 bases and the J gene end by 0 bases; junction bases not matched to a gene: 5. Study processing details: Reference gene primer amplification gave nucleated cell count estimates. The repertoire was sequenced with immunoSEQ multiplex PCR; TCRdb's copy has only in-frame clones and lacks some. The DNA gave D and trimming, while V, J and clone size come from that table. In the table there are fewer than 200,000 clones, over 80% of which are singletons.

This receptor was taken from a woman between 65 and 79 years old with acute or convalescent COVID-19. V and J are TRBV5-6 and TRBJ2-7; TRBD1 aligns across 9 bases. Sequenced material: peripheral blood. CDR3 residues: CASSGQGWGSYEQYF. CDR3 nucleotide sequence: TGTGCCAGCAGCGGACAGGGGTGGGGCTCCTACGAGCAGTACTTC.